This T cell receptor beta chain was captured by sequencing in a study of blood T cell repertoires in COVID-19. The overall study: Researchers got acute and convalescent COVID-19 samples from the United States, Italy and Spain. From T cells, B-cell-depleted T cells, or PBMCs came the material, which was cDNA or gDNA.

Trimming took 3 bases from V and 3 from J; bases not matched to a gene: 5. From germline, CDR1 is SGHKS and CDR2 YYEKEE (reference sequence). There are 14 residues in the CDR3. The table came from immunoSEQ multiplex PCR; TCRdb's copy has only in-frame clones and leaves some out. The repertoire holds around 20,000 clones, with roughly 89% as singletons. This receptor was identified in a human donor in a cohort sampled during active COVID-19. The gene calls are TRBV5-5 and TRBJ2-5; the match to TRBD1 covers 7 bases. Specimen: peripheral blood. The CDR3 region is CASSSGTVKETQYF. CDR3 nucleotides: TGTGCCAGCAGCTCCGGGACAGTAAAAGAGACCCAGTACTTC.